This T cell receptor (beta chain) derives from a study of CD8 T cells in Susac syndrome. TCR beta sequencing was performed on blood CD8+ and CD4+ T cells. After extraction with the RNeasy kit, about 0.45 to 1 ug of the RNA was reverse transcribed using random hexamers. TCRdb independently ran MiXCR on the immunoSEQ multiplex PCR reads; one entry per CDR3 protein. The repertoire holds about 47,000 distinct CDR3 sequences, more than 85% seen once, with roughly 0.4% in the top ten. This clonotype was found once. Its antigen is not identified. Germline lookup yields CDR1 SGHVS and CDR2 FNYEAQ. V shed 6 bases and J 4 bases; nucleotides not matched to a gene: 11. The CDR3 runs to 16 residues. Notes on the study in general: TCR sequencing and HLA analysis covered a relatively small number of individuals.

What was sequenced was CD8+ T cells from PBMCs. The gene calls are TRBV7-6 and TRBJ2-2; 7 bases match TRBD2. The source is a human donor in good health. The CDR3 DNA sequence: TGTGCCAGCAGTCCACTAGCGAGCTATCTCACCGGGGAGCTGTTTTTT. Translation: CASSPLASYLTGELFF.